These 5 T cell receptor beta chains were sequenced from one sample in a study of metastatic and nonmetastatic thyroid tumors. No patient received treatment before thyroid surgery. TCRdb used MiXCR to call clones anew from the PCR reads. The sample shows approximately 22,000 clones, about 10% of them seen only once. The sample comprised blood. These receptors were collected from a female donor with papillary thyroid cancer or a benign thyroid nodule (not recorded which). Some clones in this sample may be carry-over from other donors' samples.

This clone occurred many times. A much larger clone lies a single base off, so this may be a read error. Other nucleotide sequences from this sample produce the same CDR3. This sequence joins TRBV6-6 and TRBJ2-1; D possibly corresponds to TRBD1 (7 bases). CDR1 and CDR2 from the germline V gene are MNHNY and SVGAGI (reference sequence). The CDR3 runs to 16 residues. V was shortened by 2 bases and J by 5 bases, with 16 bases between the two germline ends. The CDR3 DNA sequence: TGTGCCAGCAGTTACCTTGGCGGGACAGACAACAATGAGCAGTTCTTC. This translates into CASSYLGGTDNNEQFF.

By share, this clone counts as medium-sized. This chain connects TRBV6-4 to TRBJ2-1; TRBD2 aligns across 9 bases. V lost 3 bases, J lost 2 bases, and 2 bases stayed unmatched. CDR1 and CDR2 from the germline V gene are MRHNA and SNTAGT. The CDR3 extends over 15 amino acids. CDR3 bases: TGTGCCAGCAGTGAGCGGGAGGGCACCTACAATGAGCAGTTCTTC. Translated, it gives CASSEREGTYNEQFF.

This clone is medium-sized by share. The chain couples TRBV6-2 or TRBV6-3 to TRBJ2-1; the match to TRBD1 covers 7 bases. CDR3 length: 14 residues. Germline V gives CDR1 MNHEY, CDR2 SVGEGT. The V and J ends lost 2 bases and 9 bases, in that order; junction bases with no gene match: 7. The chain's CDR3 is CASSYTGARSEQFF. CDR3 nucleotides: TGTGCCAGCAGTTACACAGGGGCCCGCAGTGAGCAGTTCTTC.

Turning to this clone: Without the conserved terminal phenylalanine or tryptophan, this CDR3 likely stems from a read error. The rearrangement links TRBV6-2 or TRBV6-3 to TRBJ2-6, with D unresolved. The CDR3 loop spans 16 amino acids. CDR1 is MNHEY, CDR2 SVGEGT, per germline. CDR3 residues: CASSYQATSGSNVLTL. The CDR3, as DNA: TGTGCCAGCAGTTACCAGGCAACCTCTGGGTCCAACGTCCTGACTCTC.

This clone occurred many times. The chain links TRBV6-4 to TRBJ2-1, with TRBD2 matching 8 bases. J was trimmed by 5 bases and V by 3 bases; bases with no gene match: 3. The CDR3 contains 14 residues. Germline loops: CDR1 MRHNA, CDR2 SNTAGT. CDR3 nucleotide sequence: TGTGCCAGCAGTGAGTCTAGCGGGCACAATGAGCAGTTCTTC. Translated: CASSESSGHNEQFF.